The TCR beta chain described here comes from a study of CD8 T cells in ankylosing spondylitis (dated by TCRdb to 2016 to 2017). In the study overall: T cell receptor beta repertoires were profiled in healthy donors and ankylosing spondylitis patients so that disease-linked TCR variants could be found. The full study cohort comprised about 23 ankylosing spondylitis patients and roughly 100 healthy donors. Samples of peripheral blood were taken, and for ankylosing spondylitis patients, synovial fluid was collected as well. Study-wide findings and limitations: The disease-linked clones showed a CD8+ phenotype and occurred at relatively low frequencies in peripheral blood. Blood from ankylosing spondylitis patients appeared to be characterized by a TCR beta motif made up of about 8 highly homologous amino acid variants. The disease-linked clones were reported to be significantly enriched in matched synovial fluid samples from ankylosing spondylitis patients. Some of the motif variants had been reported before in the synovial fluid and blood of reactive arthritis patients, a finding that suggests common disease-initiation mechanisms.

TCRdb lists the instrument as Illumina HiSeq 2500. Quantitative 5'-RACE with molecular barcodes was used to prepare TCR beta libraries. Turning to the authors' computational methods: To identify disease-linked TCR variants, a new computational method was used, one built on a probabilistic model of VDJ rearrangement. In-frame beta chains were kept once TCRdb had trimmed the public reads at Q25 with fastp and called clones with MiXCR. Entries are consolidated by CDR3 protein sequence, retaining the most common genes and DNA. The V and J calls were not made by the authors but by TCRdb's processing. Present in this sample are some 250,000 distinct CDR3 sequences, roughly a tenth of which were seen just once. Together, the top ten hold less than 8% of the sample. V drops 0 bases and J drops 0 bases, leaving 7 bases in between. The CDR3 runs 15 residues from the cysteine to the phenylalanine. Just CDR3 DNA is preserved here, 45 bases in frame from base 1. CDR1 and CDR2, looked up from the germline V gene, are SGHRS and YFSETQ.

At least ten counts were recorded for this clonotype. Its antigen target is currently unknown. The input lacks base qualities; no much larger clone sits a single base away. Here the chain combines TRBV5-1 and TRBJ2-1; no D gene can be assigned with confidence. This receptor was obtained from a male donor with ankylosing spondylitis or in good health (not recorded which). The sample comprised blood, either unsorted or a sorted T cell fraction (not recorded which). The CDR3 region: CASSLEWGSYNEQFF. The nucleotide sequence is given as TGCGCCAGCAGCTTGGAGTGGGGCTCCTACAATGAGCAGTTCTTC.